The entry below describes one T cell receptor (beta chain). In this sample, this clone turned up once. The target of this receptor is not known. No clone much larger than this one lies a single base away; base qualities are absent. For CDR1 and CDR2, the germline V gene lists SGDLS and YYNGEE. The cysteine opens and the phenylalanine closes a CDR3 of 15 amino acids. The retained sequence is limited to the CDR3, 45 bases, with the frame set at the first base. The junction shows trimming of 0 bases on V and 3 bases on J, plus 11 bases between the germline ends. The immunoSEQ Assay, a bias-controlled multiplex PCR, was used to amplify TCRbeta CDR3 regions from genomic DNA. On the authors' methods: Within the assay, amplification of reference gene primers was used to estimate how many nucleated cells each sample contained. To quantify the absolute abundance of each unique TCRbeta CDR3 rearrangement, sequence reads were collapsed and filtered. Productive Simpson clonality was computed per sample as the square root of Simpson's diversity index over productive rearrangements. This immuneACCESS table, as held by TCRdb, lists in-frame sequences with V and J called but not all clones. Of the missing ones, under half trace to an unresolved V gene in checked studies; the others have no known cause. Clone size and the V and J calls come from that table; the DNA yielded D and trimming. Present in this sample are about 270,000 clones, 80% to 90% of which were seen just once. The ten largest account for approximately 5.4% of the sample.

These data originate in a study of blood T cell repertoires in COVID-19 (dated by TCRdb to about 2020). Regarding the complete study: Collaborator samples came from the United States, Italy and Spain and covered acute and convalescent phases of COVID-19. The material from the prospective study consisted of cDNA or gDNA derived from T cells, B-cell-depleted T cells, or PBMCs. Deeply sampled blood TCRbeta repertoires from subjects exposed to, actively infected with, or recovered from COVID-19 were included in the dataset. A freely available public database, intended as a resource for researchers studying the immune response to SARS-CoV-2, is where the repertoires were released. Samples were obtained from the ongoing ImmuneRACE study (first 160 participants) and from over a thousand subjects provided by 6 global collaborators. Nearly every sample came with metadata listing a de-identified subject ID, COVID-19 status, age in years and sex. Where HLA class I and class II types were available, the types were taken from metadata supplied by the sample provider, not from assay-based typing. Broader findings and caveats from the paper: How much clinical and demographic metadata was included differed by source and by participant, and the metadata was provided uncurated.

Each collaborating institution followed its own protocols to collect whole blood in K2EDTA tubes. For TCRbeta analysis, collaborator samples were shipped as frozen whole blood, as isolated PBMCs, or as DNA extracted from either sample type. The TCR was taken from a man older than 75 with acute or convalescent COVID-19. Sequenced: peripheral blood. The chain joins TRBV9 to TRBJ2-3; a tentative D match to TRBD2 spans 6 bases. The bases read TGTGCCAGCAGCGTAGGGGGGACTCTTACAGATACGCAGTATTTT. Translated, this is CASSVGGTLTDTQYF.